The 16 T cell receptor beta chains below come from one sample, sequenced in a study of technical replicates of blood from a few donors. Method: immunoSEQ multiplex PCR; TCRdb's copy keeps in-frame clones and lacks some. The profile shows 75,000 to 100,000 clones, approximately 94% of them singletons. Specimen: T cells isolated from PBMCs. Receptors originate from a human donor in good health.

CDR3 nucleotide sequence: TGTGCCAGCAGCGGGACAGGGGGCGAGCAGTACTTC. Translated, it gives CASSGTGGEQYF. The rearrangement uses TRBV7-8 and TRBJ2-7; 11 bases are a match to TRBD1. Trimming removed 5 bases from V and 6 bases from J; junction bases left unmatched: 0. The CDR3 extends over 12 amino acids. CDR1 SGHVS and CDR2 FQNEAQ come from the germline V gene.

The chain joins TRBV5-4 to TRBJ2-1, with 9 bases aligning to TRBD2. This CDR3 spans 15 amino acids. Unmatched junction bases numbered 5, after V lost 0 bases and J lost 7 bases. From germline, CDR1 is SGHNT and CDR2 YYREEE (reference sequence). The CDR3 nucleotides are TGTGCCAGCAGCTTGGGGTCTAGCGGGGAGAATGAGCAGTTCTTC. It translates to CASSLGSSGENEQFF.

The chain joins TRBV5-1 to TRBJ2-7; D not resolved. Germline CDR1 and CDR2: SGHRS and YFSETQ. V was clipped by 4 bases and J by 3 bases, with 14 bases between them. The CDR3 runs to 14 residues. CDR3 nucleotide sequence: TGCGCCAGCAGCCCCCCCGGAGCACACTACGAGCAGTACTTC. Amino acid sequence: CASSPPGAHYEQYF.

The genes are TRBV18 and TRBJ1-5; 9 bases fit TRBD1. Germline values: CDR1 KGHSH, CDR2 LQKENI. V lost 3 bases, J lost 4 bases, and 7 bases stayed unmatched. CDR3 size: 16 residues. The chain's CDR3 is CASSPRDRVSNQPQHF. DNA for the CDR3: TGTGCCAGCTCACCGCGGGACAGGGTTTCAAATCAGCCCCAGCATTTT.

This sequence joins TRBV21-1 and TRBJ1-2; whether TRBD1, the table's D call, matches the DNA was not checked. TRBV21-1 is a documented pseudogene. The CDR3 has 14 residues. CDR3 DNA sequence: TGTGCCAGCACCTCTGCCGACAGGGCTCGTGGCTACACCTTC. Its translation: CASTSADRARGYTF.

This clone was counted a single time. This chain joins TRBV10-1 and TRBJ2-3; D possibly corresponds to TRBD1 (5 bases). Germline lookup yields CDR1 WNHNN and CDR2 SYGVQD (reference sequence). This CDR3 is 17 amino acids long. Trimming shortened V by 3 bases and J by 2 bases, and 18 bases separated the two germline ends. The CDR3 spells CASSDFPGQHFTDTQYF. CDR3 nucleotides: TGCGCCAGCAGTGATTTTCCAGGACAACACTTCACAGATACGCAGTATTTT.

The chain recombines TRBV28 with TRBJ2-7, with D unclear. Germline lookup yields CDR1 MDHEN and CDR2 SYDVKM. The CDR3 loop spans 17 amino acids. V dropped 8 bases and J dropped 2 bases, with 25 bases sitting between them. The CDR3 reads CASRERELSIVAYEQYF. The CDR3 nucleotides are TGTGCCAGCCGAGAAAGAGAGCTATCCATTGTTGCCTACGAGCAGTACTTC.

The chain carries TRBV6-4 and TRBJ2-1; D call uncertain. The length of the CDR3 is 13 residues. CDR1 is MRHNA, CDR2 SNTAGT, per germline. Trimming removed 5 bases from V and 2 bases from J, with 7 bases in between. The DNA of the CDR3 is TGTGCCAGCAGTAGAGTTCCCTACAATGAGCAGTTCTTC. Its protein is CASSRVPYNEQFF.

The V and J genes are TRBV28 and TRBJ1-4; D is perhaps TRBD1 (5 bases). CDR1 MDHEN and CDR2 SYDVKM come from the germline V gene. With 11 bases removed from V and 7 bases from J, the gap between germline ends came to 11 bases. The CDR3 loop spans 11 amino acids. The CDR3 DNA reads TGTGCCTCCCAGGGTCGTGAAAAACTGTTTTTT. Its protein is CASQGREKLFF.

This chain uses TRBV6-1 with TRBJ1-1; TRBD1 matches 9 bases. Germline V gene lookup returns CDR1 MNHNS and CDR2 SASEGT. V shed 5 bases, J shed 1 base, and the junction held 5 bases outside the gene matches. The CDR3 has 15 residues. The CDR3 loop is CASSWTGAENTEAFF. The CDR3 DNA reads TGTGCCAGCAGTTGGACAGGGGCGGAGAACACTGAAGCTTTCTTT.

The chain recombines TRBV11-2 with TRBJ2-1; 7 bases match TRBD1. The CDR3 length is 15 residues. Germline V gene data show CDR1 as SGHAT and CDR2 as FQNNGV. V was pared by 2 bases and J by 7 bases, with 8 bases of the junction left unmatched. CDR3 amino acids: CASSLLPYRGNEQFF. As DNA, the CDR3 is TGTGCCAGCAGCTTATTGCCTTACAGGGGAAATGAGCAGTTCTTC.

The chain carries TRBV5-5 and TRBJ1-1; 11 nucleotides line up with TRBD1. Germline V gene data show CDR1 as SGHKS and CDR2 as YYEKEE (reference sequence). The V segment lost 3 bases and the J segment 6 bases; nucleotides outside the gene matches: 4. This CDR3 region has 14 residues. The CDR3 is CASSSPGQGAEAFF. For the CDR3, the DNA is TGTGCCAGCAGCTCGCCGGGACAGGGGGCTGAAGCTTTCTTT.

The chain is built from TRBV6-4 and TRBJ2-2; maybe TRBD2 (5 bases). V was pared by 6 bases and J by 1 base, with 15 bases between. CDR1 and CDR2 (germline): MRHNA, SNTAGT. This CDR3 is built from 16 residues. As DNA, the CDR3 is TGTGCCAGCAGACCAGAGGGCAGCCTGAACACCGGGGAGCTGTTTTTT. It specifies CASRPEGSLNTGELFF.

The chain carries TRBV13 and TRBJ1-2; 9 nucleotides align to TRBD1. CDR3 length: 16 amino acids. V lost 1 base to trimming and J lost 4 bases; unmatched junction nucleotides: 7. Germline loops: CDR1 PRHDT, CDR2 FYEKMQ (reference sequence). The chain's CDR3 is CASSLEGQGSTYGYTF. DNA for the CDR3: TGTGCCAGCAGCTTAGAGGGACAGGGAAGTACCTATGGCTACACCTTC.

This chain joins TRBV5-7 and TRBJ1-5; no firm D call. TRBV5-7 qualifies as an ORF whose function is uncertain. V was trimmed by 5 bases and J by 0 bases, leaving 9 bases between them. This CDR3 spans 14 amino acids. Written as DNA, the CDR3 is TGTGCCAGCAGTTTCGCCGGTAGCAATCAGCCCCAGCATTTT. It codes for CASSFAGSNQPQHF.

The chain is built from TRBV10-2 and TRBJ2-7; 7 nucleotides line up with TRBD2. This CDR3 has 15 residues. CDR1 WSHSY and CDR2 SAAADI come from the germline V gene. The V gene end was trimmed by 0 bases and the J gene end by 2 bases; junction bases not matched to a gene: 4. The CDR3 sequence is CASSESTGLAYEQYF. The CDR3 DNA reads as TGCGCCAGCAGTGAGTCCACAGGACTAGCCTACGAGCAGTACTTC.